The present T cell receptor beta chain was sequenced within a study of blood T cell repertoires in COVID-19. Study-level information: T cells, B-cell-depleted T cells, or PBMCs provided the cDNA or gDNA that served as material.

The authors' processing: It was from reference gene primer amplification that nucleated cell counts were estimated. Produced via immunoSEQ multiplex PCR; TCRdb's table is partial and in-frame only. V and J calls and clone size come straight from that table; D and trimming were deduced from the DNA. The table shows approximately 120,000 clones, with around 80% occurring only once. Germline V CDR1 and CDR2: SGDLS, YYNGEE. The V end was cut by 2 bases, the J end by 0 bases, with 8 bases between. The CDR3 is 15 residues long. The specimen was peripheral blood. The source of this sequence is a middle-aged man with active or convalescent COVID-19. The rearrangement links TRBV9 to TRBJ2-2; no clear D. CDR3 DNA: TGTGCCAGCAGCGTTTACAACGCGAACACCGGGGAGCTGTTTTTT. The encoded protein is CASSVYNANTGELFF.